This is a list of T cell receptor beta chains from one sample in a study of blood T cell repertoires in COVID-19. Assay: immunoSEQ multiplex PCR; the TCRdb copy retains only in-frame clones and omits some. The repertoire includes 250,000 or so clones, 83% of them detected once, and more than 5.5% sits in the top ten. The specimen sequenced was peripheral blood. The receptor set was obtained from a human donor in a cohort sampled during active COVID-19. CDR3s include the opening cysteine and the closing phenylalanine or tryptophan. The D gene is left open where the match is weak. The size field is filled for only some rows; it gives once, few, many or a size class.

clone size | J gene | V gene | D gene | CDR3 DNA | CDR3 protein
. | TRBJ1-1 | TRBV19 | TRBD1 | TGTGCCAGTTTTCCCTCAGACAGGGACACTGAAGCTTTCTTT | CASFPSDRDTEAFF
. | TRBJ1-2 | TRBV11-2 | TRBD1 | TGTGCCAGCAGCTTGGACAGGGGGCAGGTTTCTGGCTACACCTTC | CASSLDRGQVSGYTF
. | TRBJ1-1 | TRBV6-6 | . | TGTGCCAGCAGTTACGAACAGGGAAATACTGAAGCTTTCTTT | CASSYEQGNTEAFF
. | TRBJ1-1 | TRBV5-1 | TRBD1 | TGCGCCAGTTCAACAGGGGGCCAGCCTGAAGCTTTCTTT | CASSTGGQPEAFF
few | TRBJ1-2 | TRBV2 | TRBD1 | TGTGCCAGCAGTCCACAGGGGGCGCGTGGCTACACCTTC | CASSPQGARGYTF
. | TRBJ1-2 | TRBV2 | . | TGTGCCAGCAGTGTAGAGGGCAACTATGGCTACACCTTC | CASSVEGNYGYTF
. | TRBJ1-6 | TRBV6-5 | . | TGTGCCAGCAGCAGGGATAGTGATTCACCCCTCCACTTT | CASSRDSDSPLHF
few | TRBJ2-4 | TRBV24-1 | . | TGTGCCACCAGTGACCCTTTTGTAGGGACTCTCTTTTTC | CATSDPFVGTLFF
. | TRBJ1-6 | TRBV27 | . | TGTGCCAGCAGTTATGAGCAGGGTAGAATTTCACCCCTCCACTTT | CASSYEQGRISPLHF
. | TRBJ1-4 | TRBV27 | . | TGTGCCAGCAGCCAAAATAGAGATGCAACTAATGAAAAACTGTTTTTT | CASSQNRDATNEKLFF
many | TRBJ1-2 | TRBV5-6 | TRBD1 | TGTGCCAGCAGCTTGGGGAACAGGGGGCTCAATGGCTACACCTTC | CASSLGNRGLNGYTF
many | TRBJ2-1 | TRBV5-1 | TRBD1 | TGCGCCAGCAGCTTAAGAATTGAGACAGGGGGCCATGAGCAGTTCTTC | CASSLRIETGGHEQFF
. | TRBJ1-6 | TRBV18 | TRBD1 | TGTGCCAGCTCCCAAGCCCGGGACAGGTCAACACCCCTCCACTTT | CASSQARDRSTPLHF
many | TRBJ2-3 | TRBV14 | . | TGTGCCAGCAGCCCGACAGTGAATACGCAGTATTTT | CASSPTVNTQYF
. | TRBJ2-7 | TRBV12-3/TRBV12-4 | . | TGTGCCACCCAAGGCAGGACCTACGAGCAGTACTTC | CATQGRTYEQYF
few | TRBJ2-5 | TRBV4-2 | . | TGTGCCAGCAGCCAAGAGGCCTTCGAGACCCAGTACTTC | CASSQEAFETQYF
. | TRBJ2-5 | TRBV6-1 | TRBD1 | TGTGCCAGCAGTGAAGGGGGGGACAGGGGATGGGAGACCCAGTACTTC | CASSEGGDRGWETQYF
. | TRBJ2-1 | TRBV4-1 | TRBD2 | TGCGCCAGCAGCCAAGGGCGAGTAGCGGGCCAAAGCTCCTACAATGAGCAGTTCTTC | CASSQGRVAGQSSYNEQFF
. | TRBJ1-2 | TRBV6-6 | TRBD1 | TGTGCCAGCAGCCTCCCGGGACAGGGGGACTATGGCTACACCTTC | CASSLPGQGDYGYTF
once | TRBJ2-1 | TRBV7-2 | . | TGTGCCAGCAGTCCTGACAGTGTGAGCTCCTACAATGAGCAGTTCTTC | CASSPDSVSSYNEQFF
. | TRBJ2-3 | TRBV5-1 | TRBD1 | TGCGCCAGCAGCAAGGGACAGGCCAAAGATACGCAGTATTTT | CASSKGQAKDTQYF
. | TRBJ2-7 | TRBV19 | . | TGTGCCAGTCCCCGCCCCAGGGGTGGGATTGGTCGGGAGCAGTACTTC | CASPRPRGGIGREQYF
. | TRBJ1-6 | TRBV5-4 | . | TGTGCCAGCAGCCCCTGGGGGGGATGGAATTCACCCCTCCACTTT | CASSPWGGWNSPLHF
. | TRBJ2-3 | TRBV24-1 | . | TGTGCCACCAGTGATCCCGGGGGAGGCCCAGATACGCAGTATTTT | CATSDPGGGPDTQYF
once | TRBJ2-2 | TRBV2 | TRBD2 | TGTGCCACCCAACCAAGGGCTAGCGGGACCGGGGAGCTGTTTTTT | CATQPRASGTGELFF
. | TRBJ2-7 | TRBV3-1/TRBV3-2 | TRBD2 | TGTGCCAGCAGCCAAGATGACAGGACTAGCAACGAGCAGTACTTC | CASSQDDRTSNEQYF
. | TRBJ2-3 | TRBV5-1 | TRBD2 | TGCGCCAGCAGCTTTGGGACTAATTCAGATACGCAGTATTTT | CASSFGTNSDTQYF
. | TRBJ2-5 | TRBV11-3 | TRBD1 | TGTGCCAGCAGCCGGACAGGGGGCTTCCTAGAGACCCAGTACTTC | CASSRTGGFLETQYF
. | TRBJ2-1 | TRBV23-1 | . | TGCGCCAGCACTCAACTCCCTGCCTCCAGCTACAATGAGCAGTTCTTC | CASTQLPASSYNEQFF
. | TRBJ1-2 | TRBV5-4 | TRBD1 | TGTGCCAGCAGCTGGGACAGGGGGTCTAATGGCTACACCTTC | CASSWDRGSNGYTF
. | TRBJ1-3 | TRBV28 | . | TGTGCCAGCAGGGACAGTTCAAGAAACACCATATATTTT | CASRDSSRNTIYF
. | TRBJ1-1 | TRBV6-6 | . | TGTGCCAGCTTGGGGGGGGCGGTGAACACTGAAGCTTTCTTT | CASLGGAVNTEAFF
. | TRBJ2-3 | TRBV5-1 | TRBD2 | TGCGCCAGCAGCTTGGAACTAGCGGGGGGAGATACGCAGTATTTT | CASSLELAGGDTQYF
. | TRBJ2-5 | TRBV4-2 | . | TGTGCCAGCAGCCAAACCTCTAGGAGTAGGGGAGAGACCCAGTACTTC | CASSQTSRSRGETQYF
. | TRBJ2-7 | TRBV4-1 | . | TGCGCCAGCAGCCAAGAAGTGCAGTACGAGCAGTACTTC | CASSQEVQYEQYF
. | TRBJ2-7 | TRBV4-1 | TRBD1 | TGCGCCAGCAGCACCCGGGACAGAGTTGGCGAGCAGTACTTC | CASSTRDRVGEQYF
few | TRBJ1-5 | TRBV28 | TRBD1 | TGTGCCAGCAGAGAGGACAGGACCTACCAGCCCCAGCATTTT | CASREDRTYQPQHF
. | TRBJ2-5 | TRBV4-1 | TRBD2 | TGCGCCAGCAGCACTCTAGCGGGGGAAGAGACCCAGTACTTC | CASSTLAGEETQYF
. | TRBJ1-4 | TRBV3-1/TRBV3-2 | TRBD1 | TGTGCCAGCAGCCAGCGGACAGGGGCCTTTTTTGAAAAACTGTTTTTT | CASSQRTGAFFEKLFF
once | TRBJ2-1 | TRBV2 | . | TGTGCCAGCAGTGAAGCCAGCTCCTACAATGAGCAGTTCTTC | CASSEASSYNEQFF
. | TRBJ2-2 | TRBV19 | . | TGTGCCAGTAAATACAGGACAGCGGGAACCGGGGAGCTGTTTTTT | CASKYRTAGTGELFF
. | TRBJ1-2 | TRBV6-5 | . | TGTGCCAGCAGTTACAAGACAGGCCCCCCTGGGGGCTACACCTTC | CASSYKTGPPGGYTF
. | TRBJ2-7 | TRBV5-4 | TRBD2 | TGTGCCAGCAGCTTGGGTCCCCTCCTTACTAGCGGGAGAGGCGAGCAGTACTTC | CASSLGPLLTSGRGEQYF
once | TRBJ1-3 | TRBV7-9 | . | TGTGCCAGCAGCCCTATTGTCGGGGGGTCCTACACCATATATTTT | CASSPIVGGSYTIYF
. | TRBJ1-6 | TRBV28 | . | TGTGCCAGCAGTTTCCCAGGGCCCCGGCAGGATTCACCCCTCCACTTT | CASSFPGPRQDSPLHF
. | TRBJ2-2 | TRBV6-5 | . | TGTGCCAGCAGCCCGGGATTTAACACCGGGGAGCTGTTTTTT | CASSPGFNTGELFF
. | TRBJ2-5 | TRBV30 | . | TGTGCCTGGAGTGTCGGGGAGACCCAGTACTTC | CAWSVGETQYF
. | TRBJ2-2 | TRBV5-6 | TRBD2 | TGTGCCAGCAGCCGATGGGCGCTAGCGGGCTCGACCGGGGAGCTGTTTTTT | CASSRWALAGSTGELFF
. | TRBJ2-7 | TRBV3-1/TRBV3-2 | TRBD2 | TGTGCCAGCAGCCACACTGCGGGGGGGCACGAGCAGTACTTC | CASSHTAGGHEQYF
once | TRBJ1-2 | TRBV12-3/TRBV12-4 | . | TGTGCCAGCAGTTTGAGGCCAAACTATGGCTACACCTTC | CASSLRPNYGYTF
. | TRBJ2-1 | TRBV7-3 | TRBD2 | TGTGCCAGCAGCTCCCTAGCGGGGGGAAATGAGCAGTTCTTC | CASSSLAGGNEQFF
few | TRBJ2-5 | TRBV29-1 | TRBD2 | TGCAGCGTTGAAGGGGCTCGAAGCGGGAGGGCGAACTCAGAGACCCAGTACTTC | CSVEGARSGRANSETQYF
. | TRBJ1-1 | TRBV12-3/TRBV12-4 | TRBD1 | TGTGCCAGTGTGACAGGGGGCCACGAAGCTTTCTTT | CASVTGGHEAFF